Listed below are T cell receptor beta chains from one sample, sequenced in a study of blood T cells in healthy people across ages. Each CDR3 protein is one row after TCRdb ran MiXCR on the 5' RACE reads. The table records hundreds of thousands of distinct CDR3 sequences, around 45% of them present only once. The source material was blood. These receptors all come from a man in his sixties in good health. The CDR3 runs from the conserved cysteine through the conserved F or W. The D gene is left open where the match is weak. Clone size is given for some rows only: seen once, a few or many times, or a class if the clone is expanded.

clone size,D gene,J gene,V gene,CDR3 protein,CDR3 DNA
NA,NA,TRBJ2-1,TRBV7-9,CAHSDNEQFF,TGTGCCCACTCGGACAATGAGCAGTTCTTC
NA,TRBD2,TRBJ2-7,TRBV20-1,CSARDRGLAGVRRYEQYF,TGCAGTGCTAGAGATAGGGGACTAGCGGGGGTCCGCCGTTACGAGCAGTACTTC
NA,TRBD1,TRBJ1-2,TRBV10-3,CAISESPTGRANYGYTF,TGTGCCATCAGTGAGTCCCCGACAGGGAGAGCTAACTATGGCTACACCTTC
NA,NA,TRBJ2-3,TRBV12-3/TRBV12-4,CASNPSRGSTDTQYF,TGTGCCAGCAACCCAAGCAGGGGATCCACAGATACGCAGTATTTT
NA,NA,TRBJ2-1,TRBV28,CASSDGQYDEQFF,TGTGCCAGCAGTGACGGACAGTACGATGAGCAGTTCTTC
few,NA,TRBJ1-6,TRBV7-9,CASSVEKGFTESPLHF,TGTGCCAGCAGCGTTGAGAAGGGCTTCACGGAGTCACCCCTCCACTTT
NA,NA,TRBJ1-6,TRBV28,CASSLDRRRPERNSPLHF,TGTGCCAGCAGCCTGGACCGCCGTCGGCCGGAAAGGAATTCACCCCTCCACTTT
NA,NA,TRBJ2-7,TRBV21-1,CASSKPSGGPRSEQYF,TGTGCCAGCAGCAAACCTAGCGGGGGGCCTAGGAGCGAGCAGTACTTC
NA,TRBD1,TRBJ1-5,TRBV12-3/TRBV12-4,CASRSRDRYQPQHF,TGTGCCAGCAGATCCCGGGACAGGTATCAGCCCCAGCATTTT
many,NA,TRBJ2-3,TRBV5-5,CASSLVSTDTQYF,TGTGCCAGCAGCTTGGTCAGCACAGATACGCAGTATTTT
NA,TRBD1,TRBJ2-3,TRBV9,CASSAEQGYTDTQYF,TGTGCCAGCAGCGCCGAACAGGGGTACACAGATACGCAGTATTTT
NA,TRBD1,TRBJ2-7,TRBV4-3,CASSQGARGHYEQYF,TGCGCCAGCAGCCAGGGGGCCAGGGGGCACTACGAGCAGTACTTC
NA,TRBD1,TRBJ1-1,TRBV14,CACSQGRQGNTEAFF,TGTGCCTGCAGCCAAGGACGACAGGGAAACACTGAAGCTTTCTTT
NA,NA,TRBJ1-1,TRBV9,CASSSQDLNTEAFF,TGTGCCAGCAGCTCACAGGACCTGAACACTGAAGCTTTCTTT
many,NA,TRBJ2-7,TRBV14,CASSQDGLSYEQYF,TGTGCCAGCAGCCAAGATGGCCTTAGCTACGAGCAGTACTTC
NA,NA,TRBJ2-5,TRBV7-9,CASSSGHLETQYF,TGTGCCAGCAGCTCGGGACACTTAGAGACCCAGTACTTC
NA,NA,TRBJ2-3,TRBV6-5,CASSLQGGTQYF,TGTGCCAGCAGTTTACAGGGTGGTACGCAGTATTTT
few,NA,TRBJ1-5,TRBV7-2,CASSVRGAQPQHF,TGTGCCAGCAGCGTACGGGGAGCACAGCCCCAGCATTTT
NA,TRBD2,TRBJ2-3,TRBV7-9,CASSPPAGGREDTQYF,TGTGCCAGCAGCCCCCCAGCGGGGGGGCGTGAAGATACGCAGTATTTT
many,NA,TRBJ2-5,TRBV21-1,CASSKPRTEKETQYF,TGTGCCAGCAGCAAACCCAGGACAGAAAAAGAGACCCAGTACTTC
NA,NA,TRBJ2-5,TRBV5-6,CASSPPALQETQYF,TGTGCCAGCAGCCCCCCGGCACTTCAAGAGACCCAGTACTTC
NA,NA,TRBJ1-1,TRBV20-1,CSAPMGNTEAFF,TGCAGTGCCCCGATGGGAAACACTGAAGCTTTCTTT
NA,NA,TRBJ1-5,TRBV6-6,CASRGDSVLPQHF,TGTGCCAGCAGGGGGGACTCCGTCTTGCCCCAGCATTTT
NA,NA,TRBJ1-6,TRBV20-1,CSASDSYNSPLHF,TGCAGTGCTAGTGACAGTTATAATTCACCCCTCCACTTT
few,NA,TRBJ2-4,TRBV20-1,CSARDPLLAKNIQYF,TGCAGTGCTAGAGACCCCCTCCTAGCCAAAAACATTCAGTACTTC
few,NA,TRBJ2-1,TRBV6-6,CASSGLGINEQFF,TGTGCCAGCAGTGGGTTAGGCATCAATGAGCAGTTCTTC
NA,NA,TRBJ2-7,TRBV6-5,CASSYVWGALYEQYF,TGTGCCAGCAGTTACGTGTGGGGCGCTCTCTACGAGCAGTACTTC
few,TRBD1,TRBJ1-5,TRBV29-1,CSVGGGVSNQPQHF,TGCAGCGTTGGAGGGGGCGTTAGCAATCAGCCCCAGCATTTT
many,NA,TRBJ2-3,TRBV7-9,CASSRSTDTQYF,TGTGCCAGCAGCCGTAGCACAGATACGCAGTATTTT
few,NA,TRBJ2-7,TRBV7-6,CASSQTRETSYEQYF,TGTGCCAGCAGCCAGACCCGGGAAACATCCTACGAGCAGTACTTC
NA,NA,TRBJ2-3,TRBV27,CASRWGTVDTQYF,TGTGCCAGCAGATGGGGTACAGTGGATACGCAGTATTTT
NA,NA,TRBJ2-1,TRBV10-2,CATSRQTGSGNNEQFF,TGCGCCACCAGTCGCCAAACAGGGTCGGGAAACAATGAGCAGTTCTTC
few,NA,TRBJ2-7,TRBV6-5,CASSYSMMGYEQYF,TGTGCCAGCAGTTACTCGATGATGGGTTACGAGCAGTACTTC
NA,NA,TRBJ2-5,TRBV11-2,CASSLRSDFDNEQYF,TGTGCCAGCAGCTTAAGGTCGGACTTCGACAATGAGCAGTACTTC
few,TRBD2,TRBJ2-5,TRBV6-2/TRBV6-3,CASSQSRGGGETQYF,TGTGCCAGCAGCCAATCTCGCGGGGGGGGAGAGACCCAGTACTTC
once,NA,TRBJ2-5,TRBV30,CAGSAPVNEQYF,TGTGCCGGGAGTGCACCGGTTAATGAGCAGTACTTC
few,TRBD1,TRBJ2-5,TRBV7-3,CASSLDGDRGSEETQYF,TGTGCCAGCAGCTTAGACGGAGACAGGGGTAGCGAAGAGACCCAGTACTTC
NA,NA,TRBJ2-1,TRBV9,CARSETGGGFSYNEQFF,TGTGCCCGCAGCGAAACGGGGGGCGGTTTCTCCTACAATGAGCAGTTCTTC
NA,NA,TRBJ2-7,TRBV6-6,CASSSSWAVYEQYF,TGTGCCAGCAGTTCGTCGTGGGCCGTATACGAGCAGTACTTC
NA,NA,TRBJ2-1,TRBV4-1,CASSQEIYPGYNEQFF,TGCGCCAGCAGCCAAGAAATCTACCCGGGGTACAATGAGCAGTTCTTC